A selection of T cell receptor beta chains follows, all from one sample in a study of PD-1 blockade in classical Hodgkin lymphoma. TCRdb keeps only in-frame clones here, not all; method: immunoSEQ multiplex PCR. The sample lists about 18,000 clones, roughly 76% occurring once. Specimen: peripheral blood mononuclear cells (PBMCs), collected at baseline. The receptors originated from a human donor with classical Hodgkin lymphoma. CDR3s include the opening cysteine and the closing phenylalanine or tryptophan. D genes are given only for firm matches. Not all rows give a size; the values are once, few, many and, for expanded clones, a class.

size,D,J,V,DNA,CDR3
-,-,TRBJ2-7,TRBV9,TGTGCCAGCAGCCCCGGGTCGTACTCGACCTACGAGCAGTACTTC,CASSPGSYSTYEQYF
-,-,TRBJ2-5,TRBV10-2,TGCGCCAGCAGTGGGGGGCCCCAAGAGACCCAGTACTTC,CASSGGPQETQYF
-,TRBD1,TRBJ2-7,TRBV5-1,TGCGCCAGCAGCTCCGGGACAGGGGGCAACGAGCAGTACTTC,CASSSGTGGNEQYF
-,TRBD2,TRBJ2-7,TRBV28,TGTGCCAGCAGTTTACTAGCGGGGGTCTCCTACGAGCAGTACTTC,CASSLLAGVSYEQYF
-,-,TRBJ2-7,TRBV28,TGTGCCAGCAGCTCTACCTACGAGCAGTACTTC,CASSSTYEQYF
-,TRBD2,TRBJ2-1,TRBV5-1,TGCGCCAGCAGCTTGGTCACTAGCGGGAGCTCCTACAATGAGCAGTTCTTC,CASSLVTSGSSYNEQFF
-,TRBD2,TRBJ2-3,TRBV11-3,TGTGCCAGCAGCTCCCTAAAGCTAGCGGGGGGCCTCACAGATACGCAGTATTTT,CASSSLKLAGGLTDTQYF
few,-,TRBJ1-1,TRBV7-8,TGTGCCAGCAGCGTCGACACCAACACTGAAGCTTTCTTT,CASSVDTNTEAFF
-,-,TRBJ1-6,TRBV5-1,TGCGCCAGCAGCTTGGATGGCAGGGGTAATTCACCCCTCCACTTT,CASSLDGRGNSPLHF
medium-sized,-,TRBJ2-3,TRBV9,TGTGCCAGCAGCCCTGGACAGCCCTCTCATACGCAGTATTTT,CASSPGQPSHTQYF
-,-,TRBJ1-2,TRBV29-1,TGCAGCGTTGCATGGGGCTCTTGGGGCTACACCTTC,CSVAWGSWGYTF
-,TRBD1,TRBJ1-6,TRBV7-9,TGTGCCAGCAGCGTTCAAACGACAGGGACCTATAATTCACCCCTCCACTTT,CASSVQTTGTYNSPLHF
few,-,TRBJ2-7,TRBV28,TGTGCCAGCAGTTTAGTCCGGCCAGGACCCTACGAGCAGTACTTC,CASSLVRPGPYEQYF
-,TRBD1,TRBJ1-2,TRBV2,TGTGCCAGCAGCCGGGACAGGGGACGGGGTGGCTACACCTTC,CASSRDRGRGGYTF
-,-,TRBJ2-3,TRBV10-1,TGCGCCAGCAGTGACCCCGGGCTGGGCACAGATACGCAGTATTTT,CASSDPGLGTDTQYF
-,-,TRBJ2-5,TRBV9,TGTGCCAGCAGCCTCGAGGCTGGGGGAGGAGAGACCCAGTACTTC,CASSLEAGGGETQYF
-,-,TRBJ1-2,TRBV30,TGTGCCTGGTCTCCCCCTTGGGGGAACTATGGCTACACCTTC,CAWSPPWGNYGYTF
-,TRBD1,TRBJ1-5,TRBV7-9,TGTGCCAGCAGCTTAGGAGGACAGGGTCAGCCCCAGCATTTT,CASSLGGQGQPQHF
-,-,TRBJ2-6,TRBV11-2,TGTGCCAGCAGCCAGGGGGGCTCTGGGGCCAACGTCCTGACTTTC,CASSQGGSGANVLTF
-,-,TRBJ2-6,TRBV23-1,TGCGCCAGCAGTTGCCAAGGATTGACAGGAGTTTACTCTGGGGCCAACGTCCTGACTTTC,CASSCQGLTGVYSGANVLTF
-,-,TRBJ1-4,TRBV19,TGTGCCAGCGGAAAACGGGCGAGGCAGGGAGGAGAAAAACTGTTTTTT,CASGKRARQGGEKLFF
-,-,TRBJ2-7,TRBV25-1,TGTGCCAGCAGCAAACAGATGACCTCCTACGAGCAGTACTTC,CASSKQMTSYEQYF